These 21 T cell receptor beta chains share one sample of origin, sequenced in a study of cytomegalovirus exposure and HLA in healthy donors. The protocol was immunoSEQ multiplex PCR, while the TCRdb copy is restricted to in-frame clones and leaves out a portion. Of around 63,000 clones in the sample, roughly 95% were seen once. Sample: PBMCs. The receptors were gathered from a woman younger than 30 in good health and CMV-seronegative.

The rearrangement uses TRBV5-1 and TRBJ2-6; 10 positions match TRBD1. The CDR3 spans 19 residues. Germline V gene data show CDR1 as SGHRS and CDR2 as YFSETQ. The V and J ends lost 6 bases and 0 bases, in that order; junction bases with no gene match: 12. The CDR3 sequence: CASTPPGTGVFSGANVLTF. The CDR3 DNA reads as TGCGCCAGCACCCCTCCCGGGACAGGGGTATTCTCTGGGGCCAACGTCCTGACTTTC.

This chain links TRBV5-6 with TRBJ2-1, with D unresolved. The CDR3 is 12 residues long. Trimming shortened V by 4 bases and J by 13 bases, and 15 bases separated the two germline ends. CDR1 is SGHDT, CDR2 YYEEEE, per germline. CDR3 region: CASSARSWAQFF. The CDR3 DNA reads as TGTGCCAGCAGCGCCCGATCTTGGGCACAGTTCTTC. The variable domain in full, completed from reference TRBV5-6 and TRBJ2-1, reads DAGVTQSPTHLIKTRGQQVTLRCSPKSGHDTVSWYQQALGQGPQFIFQYYEEEERQRGNFPDRFSGHQFPNYSSELNVNALLLGDSALYLCASSARSWAQFFGPGTRLTVL.

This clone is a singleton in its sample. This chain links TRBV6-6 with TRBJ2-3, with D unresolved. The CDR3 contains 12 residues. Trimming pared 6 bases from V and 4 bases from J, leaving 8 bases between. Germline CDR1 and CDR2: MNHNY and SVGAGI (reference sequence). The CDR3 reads CASSPSADTQYF. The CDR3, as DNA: TGTGCCAGCAGCCCCAGTGCAGATACGCAGTATTTT.

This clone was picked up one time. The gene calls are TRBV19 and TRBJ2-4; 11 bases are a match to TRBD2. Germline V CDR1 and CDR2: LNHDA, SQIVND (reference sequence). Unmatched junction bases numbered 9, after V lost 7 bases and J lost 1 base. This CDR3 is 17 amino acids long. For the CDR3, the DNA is TGTGCCAGTAAGGGGACTAGCGGTTTGCTGGCCAAAAACATTCAGTACTTC. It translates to CASKGTSGLLAKNIQYF. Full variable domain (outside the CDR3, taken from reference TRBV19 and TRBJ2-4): DGGITQSPKYLFRKEGQNVTLSCEQNLNHDAMYWYRQDPGQGLRLIYYSQIVNDFQKGDIAEGYSVSREKKESFPLTVTSAQKNPTAFYLCASKGTSGLLAKNIQYFGAGTRLSVL.

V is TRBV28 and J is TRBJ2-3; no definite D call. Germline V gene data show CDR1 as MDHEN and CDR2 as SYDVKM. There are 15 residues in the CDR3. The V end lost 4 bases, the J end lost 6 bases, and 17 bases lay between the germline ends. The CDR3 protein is CASSSGGSSSDTQYF. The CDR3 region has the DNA TGTGCCAGCAGTTCTGGCGGATCGTCGTCGGATACGCAGTATTTT.

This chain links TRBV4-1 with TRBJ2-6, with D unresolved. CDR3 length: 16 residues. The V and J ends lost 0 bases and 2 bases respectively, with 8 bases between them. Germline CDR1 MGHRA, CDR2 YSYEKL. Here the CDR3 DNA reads TGCGCCAGCAGCCAAGAATCGGTGACTGGGGCCAACGTCCTGACTTTC. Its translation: CASSQESVTGANVLTF.

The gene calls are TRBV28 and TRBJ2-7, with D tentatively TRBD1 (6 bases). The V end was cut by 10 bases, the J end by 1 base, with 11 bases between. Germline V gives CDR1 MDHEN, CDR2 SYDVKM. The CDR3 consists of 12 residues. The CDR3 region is CATSGQSYEQYF. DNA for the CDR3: TGTGCCACCTCCGGACAGTCCTACGAGCAGTACTTC.

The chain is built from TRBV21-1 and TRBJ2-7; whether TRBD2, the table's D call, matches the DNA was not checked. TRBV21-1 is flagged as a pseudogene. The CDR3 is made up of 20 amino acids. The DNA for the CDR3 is TGTGCCAGCAGCAAAGACGGGACTAGCGGGAGGACATGGCGGCCCTACGAGCAGTACTTC. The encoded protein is CASSKDGTSGRTWRPYEQYF.

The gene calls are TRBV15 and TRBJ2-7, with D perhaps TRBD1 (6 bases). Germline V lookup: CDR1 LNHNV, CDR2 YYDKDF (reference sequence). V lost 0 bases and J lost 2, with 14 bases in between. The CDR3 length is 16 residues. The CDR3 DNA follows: TGTGCCACCAGCAGAGAAGGGGACATGATGGCCTACGAGCAGTACTTC. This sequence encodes CATSREGDMMAYEQYF.

The CDR3 spells CASSVGMEYYGYTF. DNA for the CDR3: TGTGCCAGCAGCGTAGGTATGGAGTACTATGGCTACACCTTC. This chain connects TRBV9 to TRBJ1-2; no reliable D call. This CDR3 is 14 amino acids long. Germline CDR1 and CDR2: SGDLS and YYNGEE. V lost 0 bases, J lost 3 bases, and 9 bases lay in between.

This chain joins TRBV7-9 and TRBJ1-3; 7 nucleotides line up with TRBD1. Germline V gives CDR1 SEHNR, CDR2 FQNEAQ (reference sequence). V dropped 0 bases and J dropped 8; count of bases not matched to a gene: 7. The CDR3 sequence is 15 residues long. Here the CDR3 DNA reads TGTGCCAGCAGCTTAGCGGGGACAGATGGGGACACCATATATTTT. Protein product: CASSLAGTDGDTIYF.

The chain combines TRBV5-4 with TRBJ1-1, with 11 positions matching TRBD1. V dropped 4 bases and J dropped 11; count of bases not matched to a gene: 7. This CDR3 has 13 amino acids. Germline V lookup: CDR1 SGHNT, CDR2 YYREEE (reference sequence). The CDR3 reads CASSNRDRGRAFF. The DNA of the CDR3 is TGTGCCAGCAGCAACCGGGACAGGGGGAGGGCTTTCTTT.

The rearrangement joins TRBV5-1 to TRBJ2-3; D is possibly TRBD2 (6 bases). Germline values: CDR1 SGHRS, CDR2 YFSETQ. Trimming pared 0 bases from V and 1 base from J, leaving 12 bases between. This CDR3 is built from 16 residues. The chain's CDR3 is CASSLGAGPGTDTQYF. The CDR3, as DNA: TGCGCCAGCAGCTTGGGGGCGGGACCCGGCACAGATACGCAGTATTTT.

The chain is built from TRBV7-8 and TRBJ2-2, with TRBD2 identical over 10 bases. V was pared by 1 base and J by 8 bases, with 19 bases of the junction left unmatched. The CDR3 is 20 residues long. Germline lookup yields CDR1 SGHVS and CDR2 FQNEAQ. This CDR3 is CASSLEGGVGLAIFRGELFF. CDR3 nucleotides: TGTGCCAGCAGCTTAGAGGGGGGAGTGGGACTAGCGATCTTTAGGGGGGAGCTGTTTTTT.

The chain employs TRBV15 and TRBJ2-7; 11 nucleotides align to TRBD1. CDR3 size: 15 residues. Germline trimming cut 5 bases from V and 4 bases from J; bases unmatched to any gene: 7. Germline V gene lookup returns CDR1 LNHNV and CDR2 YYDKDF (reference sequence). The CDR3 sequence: CATSPADRGRYEQYF. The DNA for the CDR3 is TGTGCCACCAGCCCCGCGGACAGGGGGCGGTACGAGCAGTACTTC.

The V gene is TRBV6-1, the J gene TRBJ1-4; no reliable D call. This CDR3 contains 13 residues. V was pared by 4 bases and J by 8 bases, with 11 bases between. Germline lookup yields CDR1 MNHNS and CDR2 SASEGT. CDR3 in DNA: TGTGCCAGCAGTGTGGGAGGCCCCGAAAAACTGTTTTTT. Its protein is CASSVGGPEKLFF.

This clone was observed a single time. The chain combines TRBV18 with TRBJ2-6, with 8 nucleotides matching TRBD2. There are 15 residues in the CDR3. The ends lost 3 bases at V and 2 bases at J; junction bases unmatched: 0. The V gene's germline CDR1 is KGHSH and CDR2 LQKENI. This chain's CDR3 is CASSPGGAGANVLTF. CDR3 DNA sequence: TGTGCCAGCTCACCCGGGGGGGCTGGGGCCAACGTCCTGACTTTC.

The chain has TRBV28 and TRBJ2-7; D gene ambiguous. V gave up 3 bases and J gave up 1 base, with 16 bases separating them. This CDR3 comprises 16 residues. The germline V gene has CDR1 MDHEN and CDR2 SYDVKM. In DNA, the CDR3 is TGTGCCAGCAGTTTGGCCCCCCAGGCTACTTCCTACGAGCAGTACTTC. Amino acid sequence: CASSLAPQATSYEQYF.

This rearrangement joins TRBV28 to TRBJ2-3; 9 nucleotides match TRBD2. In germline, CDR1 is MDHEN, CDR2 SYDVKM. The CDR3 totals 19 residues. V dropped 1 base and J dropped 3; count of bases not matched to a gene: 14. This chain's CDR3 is CASSLSGRLGGRETDTQYF. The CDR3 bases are TGTGCCAGCAGTTTATCCGGCCGGTTGGGCGGGAGGGAGACAGATACGCAGTATTTT.

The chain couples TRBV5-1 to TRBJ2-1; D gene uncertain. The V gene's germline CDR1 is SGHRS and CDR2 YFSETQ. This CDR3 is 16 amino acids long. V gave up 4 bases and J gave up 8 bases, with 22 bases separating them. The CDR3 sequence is CASSGEAEPRVDEQFF. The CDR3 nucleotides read TGCGCCAGCAGCGGAGAGGCGGAACCTCGGGTGGATGAGCAGTTCTTC.

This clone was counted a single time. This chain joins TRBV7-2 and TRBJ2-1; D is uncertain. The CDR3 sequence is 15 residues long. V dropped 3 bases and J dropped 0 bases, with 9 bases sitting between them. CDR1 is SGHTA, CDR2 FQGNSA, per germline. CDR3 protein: CASSFGPPSYNEQFF. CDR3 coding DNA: TGTGCCAGCAGCTTTGGGCCCCCCTCCTACAATGAGCAGTTCTTC.